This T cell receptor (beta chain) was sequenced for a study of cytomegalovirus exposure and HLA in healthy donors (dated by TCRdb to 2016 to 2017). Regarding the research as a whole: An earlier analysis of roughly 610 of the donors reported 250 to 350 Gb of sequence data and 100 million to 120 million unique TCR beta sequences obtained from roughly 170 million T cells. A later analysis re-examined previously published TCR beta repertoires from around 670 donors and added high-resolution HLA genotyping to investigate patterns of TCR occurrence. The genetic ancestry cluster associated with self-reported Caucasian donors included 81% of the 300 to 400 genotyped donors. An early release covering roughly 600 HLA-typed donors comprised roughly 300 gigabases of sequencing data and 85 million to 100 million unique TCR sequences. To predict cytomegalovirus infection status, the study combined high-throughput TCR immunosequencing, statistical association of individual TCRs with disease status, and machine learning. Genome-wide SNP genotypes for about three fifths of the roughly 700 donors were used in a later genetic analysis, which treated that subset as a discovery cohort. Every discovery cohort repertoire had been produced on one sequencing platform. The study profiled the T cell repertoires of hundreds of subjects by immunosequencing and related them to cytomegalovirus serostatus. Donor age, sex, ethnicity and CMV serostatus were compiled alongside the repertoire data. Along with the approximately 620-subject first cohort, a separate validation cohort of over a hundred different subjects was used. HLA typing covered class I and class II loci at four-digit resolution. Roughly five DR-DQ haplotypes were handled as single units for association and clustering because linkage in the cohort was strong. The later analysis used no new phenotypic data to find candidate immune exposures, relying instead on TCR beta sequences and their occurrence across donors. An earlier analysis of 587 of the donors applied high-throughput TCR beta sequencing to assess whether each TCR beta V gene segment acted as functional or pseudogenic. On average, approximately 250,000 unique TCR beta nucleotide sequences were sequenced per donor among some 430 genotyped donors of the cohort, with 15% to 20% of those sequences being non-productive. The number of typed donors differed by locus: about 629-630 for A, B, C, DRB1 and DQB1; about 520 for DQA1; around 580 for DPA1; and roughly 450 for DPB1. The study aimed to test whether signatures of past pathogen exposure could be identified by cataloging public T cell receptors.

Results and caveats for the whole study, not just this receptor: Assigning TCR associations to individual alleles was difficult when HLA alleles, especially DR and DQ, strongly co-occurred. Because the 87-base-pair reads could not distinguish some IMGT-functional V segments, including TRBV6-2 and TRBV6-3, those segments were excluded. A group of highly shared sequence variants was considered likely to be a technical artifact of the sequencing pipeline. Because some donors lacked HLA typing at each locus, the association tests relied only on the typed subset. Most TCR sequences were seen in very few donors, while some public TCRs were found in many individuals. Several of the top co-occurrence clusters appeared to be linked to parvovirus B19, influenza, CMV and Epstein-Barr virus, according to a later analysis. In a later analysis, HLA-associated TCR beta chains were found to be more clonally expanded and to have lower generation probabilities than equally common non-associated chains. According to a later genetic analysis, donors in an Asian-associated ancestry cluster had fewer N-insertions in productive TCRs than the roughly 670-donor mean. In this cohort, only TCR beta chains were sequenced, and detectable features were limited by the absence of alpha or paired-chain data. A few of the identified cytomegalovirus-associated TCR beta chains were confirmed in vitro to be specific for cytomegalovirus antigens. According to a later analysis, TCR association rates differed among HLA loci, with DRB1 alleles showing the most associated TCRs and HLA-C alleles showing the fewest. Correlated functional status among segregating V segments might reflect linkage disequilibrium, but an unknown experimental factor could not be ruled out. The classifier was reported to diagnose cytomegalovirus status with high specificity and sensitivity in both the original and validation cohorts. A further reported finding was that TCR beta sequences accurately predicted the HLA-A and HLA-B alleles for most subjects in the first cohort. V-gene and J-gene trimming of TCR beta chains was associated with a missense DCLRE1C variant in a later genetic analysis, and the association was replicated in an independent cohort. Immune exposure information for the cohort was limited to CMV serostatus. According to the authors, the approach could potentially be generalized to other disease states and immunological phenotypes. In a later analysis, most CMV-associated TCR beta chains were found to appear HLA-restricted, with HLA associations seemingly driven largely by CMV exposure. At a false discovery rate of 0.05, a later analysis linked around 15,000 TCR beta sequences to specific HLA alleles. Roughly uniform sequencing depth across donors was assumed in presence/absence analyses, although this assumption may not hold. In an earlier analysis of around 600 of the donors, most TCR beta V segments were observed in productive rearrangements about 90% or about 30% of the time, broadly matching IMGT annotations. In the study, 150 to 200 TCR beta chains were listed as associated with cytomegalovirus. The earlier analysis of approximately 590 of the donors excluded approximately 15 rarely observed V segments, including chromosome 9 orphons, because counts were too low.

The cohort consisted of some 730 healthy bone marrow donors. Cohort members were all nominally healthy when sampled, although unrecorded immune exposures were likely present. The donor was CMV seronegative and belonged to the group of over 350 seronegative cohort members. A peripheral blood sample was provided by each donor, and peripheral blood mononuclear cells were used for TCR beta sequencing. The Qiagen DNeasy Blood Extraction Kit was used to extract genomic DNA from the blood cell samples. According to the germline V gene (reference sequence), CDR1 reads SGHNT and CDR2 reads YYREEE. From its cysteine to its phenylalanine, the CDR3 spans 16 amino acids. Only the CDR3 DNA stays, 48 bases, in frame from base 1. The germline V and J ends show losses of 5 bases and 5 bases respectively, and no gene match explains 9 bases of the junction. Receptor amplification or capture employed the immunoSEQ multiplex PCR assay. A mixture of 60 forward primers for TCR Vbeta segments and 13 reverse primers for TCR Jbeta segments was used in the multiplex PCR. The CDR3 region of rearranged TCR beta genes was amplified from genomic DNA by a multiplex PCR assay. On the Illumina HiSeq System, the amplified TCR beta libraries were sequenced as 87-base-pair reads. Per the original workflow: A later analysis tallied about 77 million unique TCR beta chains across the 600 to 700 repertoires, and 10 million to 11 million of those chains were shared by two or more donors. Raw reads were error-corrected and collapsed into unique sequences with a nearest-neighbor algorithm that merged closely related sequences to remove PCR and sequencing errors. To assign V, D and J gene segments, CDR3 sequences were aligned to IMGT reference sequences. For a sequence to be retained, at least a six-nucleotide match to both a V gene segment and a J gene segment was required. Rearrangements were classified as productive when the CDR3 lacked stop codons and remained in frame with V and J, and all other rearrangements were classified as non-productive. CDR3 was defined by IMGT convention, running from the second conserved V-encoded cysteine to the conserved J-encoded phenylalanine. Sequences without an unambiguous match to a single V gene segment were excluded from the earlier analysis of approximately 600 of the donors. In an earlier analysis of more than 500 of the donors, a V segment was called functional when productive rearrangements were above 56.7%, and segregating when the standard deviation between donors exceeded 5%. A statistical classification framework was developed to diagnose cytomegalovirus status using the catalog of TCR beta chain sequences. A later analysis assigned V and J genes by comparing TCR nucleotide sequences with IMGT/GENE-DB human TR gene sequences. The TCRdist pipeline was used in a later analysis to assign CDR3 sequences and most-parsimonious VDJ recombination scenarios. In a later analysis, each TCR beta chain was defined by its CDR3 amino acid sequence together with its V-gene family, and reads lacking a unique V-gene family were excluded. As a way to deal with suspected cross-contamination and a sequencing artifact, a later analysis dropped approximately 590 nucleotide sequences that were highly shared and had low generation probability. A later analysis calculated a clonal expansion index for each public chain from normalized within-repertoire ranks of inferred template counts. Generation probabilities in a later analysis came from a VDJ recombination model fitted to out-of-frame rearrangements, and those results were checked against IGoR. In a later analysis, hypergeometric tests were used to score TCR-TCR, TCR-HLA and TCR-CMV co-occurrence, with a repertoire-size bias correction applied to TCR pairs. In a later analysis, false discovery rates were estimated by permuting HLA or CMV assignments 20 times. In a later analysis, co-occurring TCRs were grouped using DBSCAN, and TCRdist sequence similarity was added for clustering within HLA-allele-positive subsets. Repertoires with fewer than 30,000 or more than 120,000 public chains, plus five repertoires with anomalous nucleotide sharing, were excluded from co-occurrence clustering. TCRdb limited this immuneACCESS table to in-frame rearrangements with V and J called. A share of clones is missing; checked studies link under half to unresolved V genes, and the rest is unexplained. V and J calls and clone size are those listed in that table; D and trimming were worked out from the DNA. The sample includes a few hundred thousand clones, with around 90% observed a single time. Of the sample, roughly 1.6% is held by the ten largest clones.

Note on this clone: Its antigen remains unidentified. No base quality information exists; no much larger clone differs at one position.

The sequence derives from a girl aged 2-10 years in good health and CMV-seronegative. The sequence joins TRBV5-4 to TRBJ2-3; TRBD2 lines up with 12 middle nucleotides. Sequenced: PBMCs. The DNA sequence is TGTGCCAGCAGAGCACTAGCGGGGGGCCAGGGAGATACGCAGTATTTT. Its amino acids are CASRALAGGQGDTQYF.